In its sample, the clone carrying this T cell receptor beta chain was seen a few times. Each CDR3 protein gets one entry after TCRdb re-called the 5' RACE reads with MiXCR. In the table there are fewer than 50,000 distinct CDR3 sequences, 22% of which are singletons. Tregs were sorted as CD4+CD25+CD127-/low cells. Sequencing was done on a sample of Tregs sorted from a lymph node. This receptor was obtained from a female donor with breast cancer.

Here the CDR3 DNA reads TGTGCCAGCAGCCCGGGACAGGGGGGAGATGAGCAGTTCTTC. Translating gives CASSPGQGGDEQFF. The rearrangement joins TRBV7-9 to TRBJ2-1; TRBD1 matches 11 bases. The germline V gene has CDR1 SEHNR and CDR2 FQNEAQ (reference sequence). V was clipped by 5 bases and J by 8 bases; unmatched bases: 5. This CDR3 region has 14 residues.